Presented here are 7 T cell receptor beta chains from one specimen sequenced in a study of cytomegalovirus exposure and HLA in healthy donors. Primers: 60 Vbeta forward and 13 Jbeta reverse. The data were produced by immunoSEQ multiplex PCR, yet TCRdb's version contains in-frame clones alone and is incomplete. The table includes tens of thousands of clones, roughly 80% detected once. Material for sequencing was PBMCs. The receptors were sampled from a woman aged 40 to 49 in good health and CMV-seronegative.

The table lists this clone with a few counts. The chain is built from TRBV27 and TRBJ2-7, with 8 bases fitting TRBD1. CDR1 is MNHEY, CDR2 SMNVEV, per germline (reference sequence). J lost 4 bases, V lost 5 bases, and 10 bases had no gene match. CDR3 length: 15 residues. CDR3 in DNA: TGTGCCAGCAGTATAAGACAGGGGACCCGATACGAGCAGTACGTC. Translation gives CASSIRQGTRYEQYV.

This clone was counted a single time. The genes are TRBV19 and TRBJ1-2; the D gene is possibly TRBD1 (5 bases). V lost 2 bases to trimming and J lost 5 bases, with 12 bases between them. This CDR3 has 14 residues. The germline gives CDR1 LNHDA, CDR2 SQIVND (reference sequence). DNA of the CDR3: TGTGCCAGTAGTATACGGGGGGGTGTGTATGGCTACACCTTC. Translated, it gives CASSIRGGVYGYTF. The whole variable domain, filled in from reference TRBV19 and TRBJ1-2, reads DGGITQSPKYLFRKEGQNVTLSCEQNLNHDAMYWYRQDPGQGLRLIYYSQIVNDFQKGDIAEGYSVSREKKESFPLTVTSAQKNPTAFYLCASSIRGGVYGYTFGSGTRLTVV.

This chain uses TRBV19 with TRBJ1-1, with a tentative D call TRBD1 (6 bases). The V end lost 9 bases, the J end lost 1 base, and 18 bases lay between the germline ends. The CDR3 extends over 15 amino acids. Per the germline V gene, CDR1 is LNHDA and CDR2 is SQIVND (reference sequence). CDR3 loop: CASIPGQTRNTEAFF. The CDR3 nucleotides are TGTGCCAGCATTCCCGGACAGACACGGAACACTGAAGCTTTCTTT. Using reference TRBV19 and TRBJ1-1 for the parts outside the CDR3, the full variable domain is DGGITQSPKYLFRKEGQNVTLSCEQNLNHDAMYWYRQDPGQGLRLIYYSQIVNDFQKGDIAEGYSVSREKKESFPLTVTSAQKNPTAFYLCASIPGQTRNTEAFFGQGTRLTVV.

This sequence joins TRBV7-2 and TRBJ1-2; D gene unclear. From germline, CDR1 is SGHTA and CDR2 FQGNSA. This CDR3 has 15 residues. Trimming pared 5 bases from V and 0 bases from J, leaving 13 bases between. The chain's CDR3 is CASSPPGPANYGYTF. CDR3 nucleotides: TGTGCCAGCAGCCCGCCAGGTCCAGCTAACTATGGCTACACCTTC.

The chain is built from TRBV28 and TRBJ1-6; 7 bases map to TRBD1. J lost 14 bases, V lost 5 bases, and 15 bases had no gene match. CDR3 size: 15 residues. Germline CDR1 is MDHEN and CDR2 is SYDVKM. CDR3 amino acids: CASSLTGTASETLHF. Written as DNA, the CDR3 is TGTGCCAGCAGTCTTACGGGGACAGCATCCGAAACCCTCCACTTT. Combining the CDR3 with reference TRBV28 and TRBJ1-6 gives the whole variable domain DVKVTQSSRYLVKRTGEKVFLECVQDMDHENMFWYRQDPGLGLRLIYFSYDVKMKEKGDIPEGYSVSREKKERFSLILESASTNQTSMYLCASSLTGTASETLHFGNGTRLTVT.

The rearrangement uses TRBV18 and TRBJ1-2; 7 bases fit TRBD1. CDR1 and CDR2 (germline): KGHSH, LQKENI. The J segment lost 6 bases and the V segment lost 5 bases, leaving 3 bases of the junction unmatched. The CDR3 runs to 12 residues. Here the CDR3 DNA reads TGTGCCAGCTCATACGACAGGGATGGCTACACCTTC. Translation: CASSYDRDGYTF.

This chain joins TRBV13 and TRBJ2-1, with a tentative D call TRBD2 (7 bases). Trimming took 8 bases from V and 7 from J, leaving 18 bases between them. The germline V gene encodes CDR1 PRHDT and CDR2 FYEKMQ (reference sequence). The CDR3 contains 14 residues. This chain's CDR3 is CASRTWGGKNEQFF. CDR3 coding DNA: TGTGCCAGCCGGACCTGGGGGGGCAAGAATGAGCAGTTCTTC.